This TCR beta chain was identified during a study of T cell responses to AZD1222 COVID-19 vaccine. Study-wide findings and caveats: No day 14 peak samples; only post-peak repertoires were characterized. The CD4 TCRs associated with vaccination extended across spike and predominated at 160-218 and 743-854. Baseline antibody screening turned up just a handful of seropositive AZD1222 recipients.

TCRdb's table, derived via immunoSEQ multiplex PCR, lists solely in-frame clones and lacks some. The sample lists roughly 100,000 clones; 82% were seen once. The CDR3 is made up of 14 amino acids. V was cut by 2 bases and J by 8 bases, with 15 bases left in between. In germline, CDR1 is ENHRY, CDR2 SYGVKD. This clone came up once. Its antigen is currently unknown. V and J are TRBV10-3 and TRBJ1-2, with D perhaps TRBD1 (5 bases). This specimen consisted of peripheral blood, obtained on day 0 of AZD1222 vaccination. This clonotype originated in an adult in good health. CDR3 sequence (DNA): TGTGCCATCAGTGAGCCTACCCGGGACGAAGGCTACACCTTC. This gives the protein CAISEPTRDEGYTF.